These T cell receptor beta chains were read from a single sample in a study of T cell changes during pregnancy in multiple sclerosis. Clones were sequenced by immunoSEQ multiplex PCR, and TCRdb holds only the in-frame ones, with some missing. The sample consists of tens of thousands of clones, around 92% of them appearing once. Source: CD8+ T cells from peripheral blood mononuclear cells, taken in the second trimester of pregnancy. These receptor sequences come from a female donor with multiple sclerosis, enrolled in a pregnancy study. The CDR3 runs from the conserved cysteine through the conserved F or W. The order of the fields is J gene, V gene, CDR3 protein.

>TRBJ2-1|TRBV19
CASTTGITYNEQFF
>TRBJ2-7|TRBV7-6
CASSLSSREGRYEQYF
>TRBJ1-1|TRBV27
CASSPGQGEAFF
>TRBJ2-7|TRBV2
CASSKYSGDSHEQYF
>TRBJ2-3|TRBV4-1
CASSQDLREGLRDTQYF
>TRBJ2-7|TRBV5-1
CASSYSGTGYYEQYF
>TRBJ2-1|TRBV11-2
CASSLGSGRPVNEQFF
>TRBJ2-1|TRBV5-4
CASSSSSGSYNEQFF
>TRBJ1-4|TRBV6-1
CASGQGQGGEKLFF
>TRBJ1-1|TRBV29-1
CSVYHGQYEAFF
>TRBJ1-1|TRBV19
CASRPRDTFTEAFF
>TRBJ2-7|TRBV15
CATSLIDITYEQYF
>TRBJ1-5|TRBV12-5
CASAENSNQPQHF
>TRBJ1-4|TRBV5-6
CASSLWPGGSEKLFF
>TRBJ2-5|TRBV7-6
CASSATRQGAGKTQYF
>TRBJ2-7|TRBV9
CASSVATVPYEQYF
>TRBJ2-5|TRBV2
CASSLAGEQETQYF
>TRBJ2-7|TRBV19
CASSISSPSVEQYF
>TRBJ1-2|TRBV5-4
CASSWQQGVGDGYTF
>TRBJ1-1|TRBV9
CASSVGQTGTNTEAFF
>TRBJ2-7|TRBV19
CASRTGTEQYF
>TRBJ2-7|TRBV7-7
CASSLAGSYEQYF
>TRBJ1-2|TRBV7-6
CASSLETGGNYGYTF
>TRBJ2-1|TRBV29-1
CSVEGVAGGLSSYNEQFF
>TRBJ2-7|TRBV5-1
CASSFFQGAYEQYF
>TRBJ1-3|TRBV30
CAWSQGASGNTIYF
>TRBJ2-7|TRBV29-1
CSVDGQGGTYEQYF
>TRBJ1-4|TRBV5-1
CASSPRVGSEKLFF
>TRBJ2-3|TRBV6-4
CASSDSSSGGADTQYF
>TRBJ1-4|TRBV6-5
CASSFRRGFKEKLFF
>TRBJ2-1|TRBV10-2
CASSESASPTYNEQFF
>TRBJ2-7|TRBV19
CASSSGGARNEQYF
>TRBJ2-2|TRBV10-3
CAVSSGPNTGELFF
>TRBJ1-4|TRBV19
CASSITGTTNEKLFF
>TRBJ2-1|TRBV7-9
CASSLGTGGGNEQFF
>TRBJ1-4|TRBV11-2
CASSLWTGLQTNEKLFF
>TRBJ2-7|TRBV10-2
CASGEGLAGPYEQYF
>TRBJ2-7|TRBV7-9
CASSVQSGAYEQYF
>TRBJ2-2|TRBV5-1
CASSPTGTGSNTGELFF
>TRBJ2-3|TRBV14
CASSPLHGGLADTQYF
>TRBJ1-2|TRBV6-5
CASSARGGYGYTF
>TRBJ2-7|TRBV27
CASSSSDRTSYEQYF
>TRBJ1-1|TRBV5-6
CASSLWSIEPEAFF
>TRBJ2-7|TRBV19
CASSARPLTEQLYEQYF
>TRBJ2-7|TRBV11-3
CASSFSGQPYEQYF
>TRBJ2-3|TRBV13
CASSGQTSGTSTDTQYF
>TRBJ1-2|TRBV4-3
CASSQSPGGEHYGYTF
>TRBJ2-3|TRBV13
CASSLIPGQGSDTQYF
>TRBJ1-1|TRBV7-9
CASSTDFRLGAFF
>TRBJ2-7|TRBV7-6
CATLPGFNLDEQYF
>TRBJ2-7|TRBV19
CASTPGTSLYEQYF
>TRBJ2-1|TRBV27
CASRTWATGGHTLLYNEQFF
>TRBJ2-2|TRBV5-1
CASSLSGRSGELFF
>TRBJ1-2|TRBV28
CASTTYLQGRRTNYGYTF